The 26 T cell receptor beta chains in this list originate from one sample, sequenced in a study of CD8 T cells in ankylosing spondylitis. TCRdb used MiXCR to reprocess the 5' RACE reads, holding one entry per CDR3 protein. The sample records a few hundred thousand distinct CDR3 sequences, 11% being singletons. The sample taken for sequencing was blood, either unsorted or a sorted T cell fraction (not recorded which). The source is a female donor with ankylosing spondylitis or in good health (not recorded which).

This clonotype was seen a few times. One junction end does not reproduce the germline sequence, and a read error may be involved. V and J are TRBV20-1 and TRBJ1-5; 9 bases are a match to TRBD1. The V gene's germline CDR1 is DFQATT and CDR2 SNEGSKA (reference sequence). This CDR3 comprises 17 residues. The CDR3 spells CCAWSPGQGRGHQPQHF. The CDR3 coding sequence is TGCTGTGCTTGGAGCCCGGGACAGGGCCGAGGGCATCAGCCCCAGCATTTT.

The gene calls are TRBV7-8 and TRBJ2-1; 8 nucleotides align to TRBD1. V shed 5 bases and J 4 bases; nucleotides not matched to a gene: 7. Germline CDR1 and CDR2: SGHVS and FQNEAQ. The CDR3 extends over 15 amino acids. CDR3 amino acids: CASSPRQGTYNEQFF. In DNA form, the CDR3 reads TGTGCCAGCAGCCCGCGACAGGGGACGTACAATGAGCAGTTCTTC.

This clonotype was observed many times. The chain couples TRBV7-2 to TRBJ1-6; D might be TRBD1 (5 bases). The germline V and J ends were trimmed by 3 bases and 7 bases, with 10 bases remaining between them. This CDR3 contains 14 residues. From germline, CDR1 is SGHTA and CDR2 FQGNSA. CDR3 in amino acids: CASSFSGRNSPLHF. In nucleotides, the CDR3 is TGTGCCAGCAGCTTTTCAGGGAGAAATTCACCCCTCCACTTT.

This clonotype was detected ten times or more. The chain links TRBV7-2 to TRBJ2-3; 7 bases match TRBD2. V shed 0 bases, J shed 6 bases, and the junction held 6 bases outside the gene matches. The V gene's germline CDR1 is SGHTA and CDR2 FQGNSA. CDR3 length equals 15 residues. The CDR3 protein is CASSLASGTFDTQYF. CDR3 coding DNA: TGTGCCAGCAGCTTAGCGAGCGGGACCTTCGATACGCAGTATTTT.

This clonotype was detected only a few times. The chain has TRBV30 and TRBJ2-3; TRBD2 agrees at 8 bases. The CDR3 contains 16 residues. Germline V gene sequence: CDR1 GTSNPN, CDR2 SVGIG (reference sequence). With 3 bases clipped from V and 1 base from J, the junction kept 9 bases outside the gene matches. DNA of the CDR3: TGTGCCTGGAGCGTCGGGAGGGGAGAGGGCACAGATACGCAGTATTTT. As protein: CAWSVGRGEGTDTQYF.

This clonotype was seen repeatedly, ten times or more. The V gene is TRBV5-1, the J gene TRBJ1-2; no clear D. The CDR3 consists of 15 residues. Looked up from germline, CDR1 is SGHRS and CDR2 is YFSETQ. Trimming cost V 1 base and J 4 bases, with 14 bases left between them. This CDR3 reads CASSLNGELIYGYTF. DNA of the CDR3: TGCGCCAGCAGCTTGAACGGGGAGCTCATCTATGGCTACACCTTC.

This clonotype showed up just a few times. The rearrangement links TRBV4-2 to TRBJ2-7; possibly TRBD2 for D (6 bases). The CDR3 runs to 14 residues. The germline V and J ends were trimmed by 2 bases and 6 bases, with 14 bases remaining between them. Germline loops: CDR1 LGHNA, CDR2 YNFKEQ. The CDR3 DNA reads TGTGCCAGCAGCCAAAAGAGGGACTTCGGCGAGCAGTACTTC. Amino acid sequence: CASSQKRDFGEQYF.

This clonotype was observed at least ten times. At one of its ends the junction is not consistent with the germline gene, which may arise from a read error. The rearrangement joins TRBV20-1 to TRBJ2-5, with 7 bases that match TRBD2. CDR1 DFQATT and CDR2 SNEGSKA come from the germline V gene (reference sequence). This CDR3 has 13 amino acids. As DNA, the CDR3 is TGCAGTGCTAGTGGGTGGCCCAGGACTAGGTCGATTTTC. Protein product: CSASGWPRTRSIF.

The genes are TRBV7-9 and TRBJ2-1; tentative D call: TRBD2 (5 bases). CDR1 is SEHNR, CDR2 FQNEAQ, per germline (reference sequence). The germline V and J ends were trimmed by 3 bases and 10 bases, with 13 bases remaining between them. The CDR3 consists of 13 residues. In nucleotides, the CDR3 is TGTGCCAGCAGCTTGCCTGAGGGCCGCGAGCAGTTCTTC. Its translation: CASSLPEGREQFF.

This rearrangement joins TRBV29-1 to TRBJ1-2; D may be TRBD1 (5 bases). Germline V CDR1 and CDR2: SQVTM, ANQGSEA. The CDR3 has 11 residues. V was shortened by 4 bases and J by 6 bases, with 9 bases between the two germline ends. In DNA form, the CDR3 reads TGCAGCGTTGGCAGGGCGGATGGCTACACCTTC. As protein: CSVGRADGYTF.

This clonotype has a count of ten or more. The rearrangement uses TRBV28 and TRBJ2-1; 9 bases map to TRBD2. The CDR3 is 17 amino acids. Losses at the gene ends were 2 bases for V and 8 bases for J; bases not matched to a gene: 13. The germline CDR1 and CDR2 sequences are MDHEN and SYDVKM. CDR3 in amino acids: CASSLVGLAGQGYEQFF. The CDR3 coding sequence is TGTGCCAGCAGTTTAGTGGGACTAGCAGGACAAGGGTATGAGCAGTTCTTC.

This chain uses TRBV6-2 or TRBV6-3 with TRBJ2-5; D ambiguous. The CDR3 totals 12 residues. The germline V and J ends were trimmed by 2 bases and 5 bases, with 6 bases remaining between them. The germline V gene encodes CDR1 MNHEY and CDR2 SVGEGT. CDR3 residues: CASSYPIETQYF. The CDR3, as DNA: TGTGCCAGCAGTTACCCCATCGAGACCCAGTACTTC.

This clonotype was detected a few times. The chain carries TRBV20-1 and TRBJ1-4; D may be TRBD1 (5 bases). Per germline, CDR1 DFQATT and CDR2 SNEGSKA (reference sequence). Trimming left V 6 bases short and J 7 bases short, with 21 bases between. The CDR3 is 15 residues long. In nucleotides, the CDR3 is TGCAGTGCCGAGGCGGTATCCGGGGCCGGTGAAAAACTGTTTTTT. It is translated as CSAEAVSGAGEKLFF.

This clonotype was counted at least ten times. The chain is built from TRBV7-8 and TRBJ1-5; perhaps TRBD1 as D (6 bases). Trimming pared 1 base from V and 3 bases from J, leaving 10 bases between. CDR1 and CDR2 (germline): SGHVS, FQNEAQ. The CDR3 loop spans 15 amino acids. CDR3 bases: TGTGCCAGCAGCTTAGATTCAGGGGCCAATCAGCCCCAGCATTTT. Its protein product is CASSLDSGANQPQHF.

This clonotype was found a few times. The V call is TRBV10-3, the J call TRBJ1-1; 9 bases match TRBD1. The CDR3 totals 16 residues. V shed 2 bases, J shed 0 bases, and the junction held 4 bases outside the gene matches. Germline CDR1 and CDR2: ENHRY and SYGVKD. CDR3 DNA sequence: TGTGCCATCAGTGAGAAGGGACAGGGATTGAACACTGAAGCTTTCTTT. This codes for CAISEKGQGLNTEAFF.

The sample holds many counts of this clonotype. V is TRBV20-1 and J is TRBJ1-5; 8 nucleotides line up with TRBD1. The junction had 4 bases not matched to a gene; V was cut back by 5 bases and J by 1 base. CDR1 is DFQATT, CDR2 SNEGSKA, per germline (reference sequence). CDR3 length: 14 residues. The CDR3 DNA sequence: TGCAGTGCTGGGGACAGGTACAGCAATCAGCCCCAGCATTTT. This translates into CSAGDRYSNQPQHF.

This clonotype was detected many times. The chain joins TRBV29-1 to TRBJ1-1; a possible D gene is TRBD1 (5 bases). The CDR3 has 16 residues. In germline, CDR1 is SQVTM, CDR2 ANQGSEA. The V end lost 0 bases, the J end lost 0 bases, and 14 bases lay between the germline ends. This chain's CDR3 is CSVEDPGWGVNTEAFF. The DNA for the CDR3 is TGCAGCGTTGAAGATCCAGGGTGGGGGGTGAACACTGAAGCTTTCTTT.

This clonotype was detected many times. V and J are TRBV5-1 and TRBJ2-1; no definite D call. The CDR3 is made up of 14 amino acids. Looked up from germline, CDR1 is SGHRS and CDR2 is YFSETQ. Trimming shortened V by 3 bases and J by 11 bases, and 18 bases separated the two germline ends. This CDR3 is CASSYDSFPPQQFF. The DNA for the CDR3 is TGCGCCAGCAGCTACGACTCCTTCCCCCCCCAGCAGTTCTTC.

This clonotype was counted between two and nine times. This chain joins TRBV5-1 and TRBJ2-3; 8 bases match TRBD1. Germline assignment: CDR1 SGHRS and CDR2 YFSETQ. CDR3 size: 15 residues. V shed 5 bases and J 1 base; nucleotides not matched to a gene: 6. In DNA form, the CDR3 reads TGCGCCAGCAGAACAGGGGGAAGGGGCACAGATACGCAGTATTTT. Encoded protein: CASRTGGRGTDTQYF. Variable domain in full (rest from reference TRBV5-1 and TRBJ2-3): KAGVTQTPRYLIKTRGQQVTLSCSPISGHRSVSWYQQTPGQGLQFLFEYFSETQRNKGNFPGRFSGRQFSNSRSEMNVSTLELGDSALYLCASRTGGRGTDTQYFGPGTRLTVL.

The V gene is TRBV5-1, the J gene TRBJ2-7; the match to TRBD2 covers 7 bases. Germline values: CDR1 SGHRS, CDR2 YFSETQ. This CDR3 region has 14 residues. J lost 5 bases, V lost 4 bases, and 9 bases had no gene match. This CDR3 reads CASSPDGGEHEQYF. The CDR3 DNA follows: TGCGCCAGCAGCCCGGATGGGGGGGAACACGAGCAGTACTTC.

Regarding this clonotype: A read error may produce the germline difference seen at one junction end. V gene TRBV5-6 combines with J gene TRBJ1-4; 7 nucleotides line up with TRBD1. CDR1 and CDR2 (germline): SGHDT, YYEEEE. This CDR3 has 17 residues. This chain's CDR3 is CAISHVQGKTTNEKLFF. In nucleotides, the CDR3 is TGTGCCATCAGCCACGTACAGGGGAAAACAACTAATGAAAAACTGTTTTTT.

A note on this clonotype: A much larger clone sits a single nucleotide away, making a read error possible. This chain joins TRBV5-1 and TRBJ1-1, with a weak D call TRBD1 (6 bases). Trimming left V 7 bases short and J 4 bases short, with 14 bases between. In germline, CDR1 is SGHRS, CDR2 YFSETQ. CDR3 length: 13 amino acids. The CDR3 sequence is CASGPQGFTEAFF. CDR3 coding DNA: TGCGCCAGCGGCCCCCAGGGGTTCACTGAAGCTTTCTTT. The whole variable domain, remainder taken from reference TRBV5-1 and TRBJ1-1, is KAGVTQTPRYLIKTRGQQVTLSCSPISGHRSVSWYQQTPGQGLQFLFEYFSETQRNKGNFPGRFSGRQFSNSRSEMNVSTLELGDSALYLCASGPQGFTEAFFGQGTRLTVV.

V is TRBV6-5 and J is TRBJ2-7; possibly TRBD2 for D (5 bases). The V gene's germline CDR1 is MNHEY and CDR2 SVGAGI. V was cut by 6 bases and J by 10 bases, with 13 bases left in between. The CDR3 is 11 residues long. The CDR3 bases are TGTGCCAGCAGCCGGGGTGGGGAACAGTACTTC. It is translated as CASSRGGEQYF.

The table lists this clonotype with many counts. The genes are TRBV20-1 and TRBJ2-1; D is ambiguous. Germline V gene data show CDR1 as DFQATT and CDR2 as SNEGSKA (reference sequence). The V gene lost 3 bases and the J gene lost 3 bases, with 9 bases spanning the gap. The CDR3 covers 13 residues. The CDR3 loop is CSARGMSYNEQFF. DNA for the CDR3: TGCAGTGCTAGGGGTATGAGCTACAATGAGCAGTTCTTC.

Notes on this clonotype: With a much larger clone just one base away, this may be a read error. Here the CDR3 reads CASTTGTIQETQYF. The CDR3 nucleotides read TGCGCCAGCACAACCGGGACGATCCAAGAGACCCAGTACTTC. The rearrangement links TRBV5-1 to TRBJ2-5; D is possibly TRBD1 or TRBD2 (5 bases each). CDR1 is SGHRS, CDR2 YFSETQ, per germline. The ends were cut back, 6 bases at V and 1 base at J, with 13 bases in the middle. This CDR3 spans 14 amino acids.

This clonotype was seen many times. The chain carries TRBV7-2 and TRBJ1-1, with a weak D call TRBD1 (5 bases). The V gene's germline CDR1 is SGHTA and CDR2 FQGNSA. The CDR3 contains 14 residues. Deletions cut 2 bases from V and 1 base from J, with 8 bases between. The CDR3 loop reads CASSLWGGNTEAFF. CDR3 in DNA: TGTGCCAGCAGCTTATGGGGGGGGAACACTGAAGCTTTCTTT.